A selection of T cell receptor beta chains follows, all from one sample in a study of memory CD4+ T cells and cytomegalovirus serostatus. Using immunoSEQ multiplex PCR, the repertoire was profiled, and TCRdb retains in-frame clones only, with some absent. The sample lists tens of thousands of clones, 70% to 80% occurring once. The sample was memory CD4+ T cells from blood. The receptors come from an adult in good health and CMV-seronegative. The CDR3 runs from the conserved cysteine through the conserved F or W. A D gene is named only where the DNA matches it firmly. Size tells how often a clone was seen (once, few, many) or the class of an expanded clone, and some rows leave it out.

V gene	clone size	J gene	D gene	CDR3 protein	CDR3 DNA
TRBV7-9	.	TRBJ1-1	.	CASSPNPWDPEAFF	TGTGCCAGCAGCCCCAACCCCTGGGACCCTGAAGCTTTCTTT
TRBV19	.	TRBJ1-5	.	CASSIELWTLQPQHF	TGTGCCAGTAGTATAGAGCTTTGGACCCTTCAGCCCCAGCATTTT
TRBV19	.	TRBJ2-7	TRBD2	CASSRGRETGEQYF	TGTGCCAGTAGTAGAGGGCGGGAGACGGGCGAGCAGTACTTC
TRBV27	.	TRBJ2-7	TRBD2	CASSYASGSKQYF	TGTGCCAGCAGTTATGCTAGCGGGAGTAAGCAGTACTTC
TRBV19	.	TRBJ1-5	TRBD1	CASSRQTGGNQPQHF	TGTGCCAGTAGTAGGCAGACAGGGGGAAATCAGCCCCAGCATTTT
TRBV5-1	.	TRBJ1-1	.	CASSFGVSLGTEAFF	TGCGCCAGCAGCTTTGGGGTTTCCCTGGGCACTGAAGCTTTCTTT
TRBV7-8	few	TRBJ2-3	.	CASSLGGGPGTQYF	TGTGCCAGCAGCTTAGGGGGTGGACCGGGGACGCAGTATTTT
TRBV19	.	TRBJ1-4	TRBD1	CASRAWTGLANEKLFF	TGTGCCAGTAGGGCCTGGACAGGGCTGGCTAATGAAAAACTGTTTTTT
TRBV5-6	.	TRBJ2-3	TRBD2	CASSLQSGGADTQYF	TGTGCCAGCAGCTTGCAAAGCGGGGGGGCAGATACGCAGTATTTT
TRBV29-1	.	TRBJ1-1	.	CSVERPRGSTEAFF	TGCAGCGTTGAAAGACCAAGGGGGAGCACTGAAGCTTTCTTT
TRBV7-9	few	TRBJ2-2	.	CASTHASGVGELFF	TGTGCCAGCACGCATGCGAGTGGGGTCGGGGAGCTGTTTTTT
TRBV30	few	TRBJ2-1	TRBD2	CAWEGLAGDEQFF	TGTGCCTGGGAGGGACTAGCGGGAGATGAGCAGTTCTTC
TRBV6-5	.	TRBJ2-5	TRBD1	CASSYSQGETQYF	TGTGCCAGCAGTTACTCACAGGGGGAGACCCAGTACTTC
TRBV25-1	few	TRBJ1-2	.	CASYSYGYTF	TGTGCCAGTTACAGTTATGGCTACACCTTC
TRBV18	.	TRBJ1-6	.	CASSPVGQKNSPLHF	TGTGCCAGCTCACCTGTTGGACAGAAAAATTCACCCCTCCACTTT